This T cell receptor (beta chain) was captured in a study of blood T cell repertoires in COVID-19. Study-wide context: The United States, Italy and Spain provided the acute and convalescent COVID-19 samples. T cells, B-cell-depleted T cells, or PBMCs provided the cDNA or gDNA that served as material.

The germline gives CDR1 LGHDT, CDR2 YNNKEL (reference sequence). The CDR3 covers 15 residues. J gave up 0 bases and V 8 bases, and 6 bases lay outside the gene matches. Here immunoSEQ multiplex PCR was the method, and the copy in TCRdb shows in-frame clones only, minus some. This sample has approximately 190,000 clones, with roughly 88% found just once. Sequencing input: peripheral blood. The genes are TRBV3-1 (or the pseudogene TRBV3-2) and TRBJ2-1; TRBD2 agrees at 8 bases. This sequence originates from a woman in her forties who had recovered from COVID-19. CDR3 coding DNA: TGTGCCAGCTCTCGGGGGGGGAGCTCCTACAATGAGCAGTTCTTC. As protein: CASSRGGSSYNEQFF.